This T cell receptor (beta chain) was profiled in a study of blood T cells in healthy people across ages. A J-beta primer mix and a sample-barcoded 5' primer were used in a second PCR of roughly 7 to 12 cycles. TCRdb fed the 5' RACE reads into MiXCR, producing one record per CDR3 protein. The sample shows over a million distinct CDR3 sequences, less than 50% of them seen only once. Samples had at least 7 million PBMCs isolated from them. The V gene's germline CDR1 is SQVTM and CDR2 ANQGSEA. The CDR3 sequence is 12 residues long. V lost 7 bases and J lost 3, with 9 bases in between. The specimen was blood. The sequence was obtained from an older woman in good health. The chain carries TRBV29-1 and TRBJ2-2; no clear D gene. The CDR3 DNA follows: TGCAGCGCCGGAGAATACACCGGGGAGCTGTTTTTT. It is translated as CSAGEYTGELFF.